The 32 T cell receptor beta chains below come from one sample, sequenced in a study of shared clonotypes between healthy human individuals. Clones were sequenced by immunoSEQ multiplex PCR, and TCRdb holds only the in-frame ones, with some missing. The sample shows a few million clones, roughly 92% of them seen only once. The sequencing input was naive CD4+ T cells sorted from blood. Described subset: CD45RA+ positively selected. The receptors come from a man aged 18 to 29 in good health.

The chain joins TRBV11-3 to TRBJ2-3; no clear D gene. In germline, CDR1 is SGHNT, CDR2 YENEEA. The CDR3 is made up of 14 amino acids. Trimming took off 0 bases at V and 4 bases at J, with 8 bases between the two ends. DNA for the CDR3: TGTGCCAGCAGCTTAGATAGGGTTTCAGATACGCAGTATTTT. Its protein is CASSLDRVSDTQYF.

This chain uses TRBV19 with TRBJ2-4; no clear D gene. The V gene lost 5 bases and the J gene lost 7 bases, with 12 bases spanning the gap. The CDR3 is 13 amino acids. From germline, CDR1 is LNHDA and CDR2 SQIVND (reference sequence). The CDR3 coding sequence is TGTGCCAGTAGTCGTGGTATTGGGAACATTCAGTACTTC. It encodes CASSRGIGNIQYF.

J is TRBJ2-5 and V is TRBV10-1; D call uncertain. V lost 6 bases to trimming and J lost 3 bases, with 17 bases between them. CDR1 is WNHNN and CDR2 is SYGVQD in the germline V gene (reference sequence). The CDR3 is made up of 15 amino acids. The CDR3 protein is CASSRLGSEEETQYF. The CDR3 DNA is TGCGCCAGCAGCAGACTTGGGTCAGAAGAAGAGACCCAGTACTTC.

The rearrangement uses TRBV19 and TRBJ1-1; 7 bases fit TRBD1. V lost 4 bases and J lost 0; bases outside the gene matches: 8. Germline CDR1 LNHDA, CDR2 SQIVND (reference sequence). This CDR3 is 16 amino acids long. The CDR3 DNA follows: TGTGCCAGTAGTAGGGGACAGCACGCAATGAACACTGAAGCTTTCTTT. Residues: CASSRGQHAMNTEAFF.

The chain has TRBV7-9 and TRBJ1-6; D unresolved. V lost 6 bases and J 8 bases, leaving 17 bases between the germline ends. Germline V CDR1 and CDR2: SEHNR, FQNEAQ (reference sequence). The CDR3 runs 15 residues. This CDR3 reads CASSNYQDAHSPLHF. The CDR3 region has the DNA TGTGCCAGCAGTAATTACCAGGACGCCCATTCACCCCTCCACTTT.

This chain connects TRBV7-9 to TRBJ1-6; no clear D gene. CDR1 and CDR2 (germline): SEHNR, FQNEAQ (reference sequence). The CDR3 sequence is 16 residues long. Trimming removed 5 bases from V and 0 bases from J, with 11 bases in between. The CDR3 region has the DNA TGTGCCAGCAGCCCCGGGTTAAGCTCCTATAATTCACCCCTCCACTTT. Amino acids: CASSPGLSSYNSPLHF.

The V gene is TRBV7-2, the J gene TRBJ2-1, with TRBD2 identical over 8 bases. The ends lost 5 bases at V and 8 bases at J; junction bases unmatched: 14. The germline CDR1 and CDR2 sequences are SGHTA and FQGNSA. This CDR3 comprises 16 residues. The DNA of the CDR3 is TGTGCCAGCAGCCCCTCCGGGTCTAGCGGGTTTCATGAGCAGTTCTTC. Its translation is CASSPSGSSGFHEQFF.

The sample holds one count of this clone. The sample contains more than one DNA sequence encoding this CDR3. The chain carries TRBV29-1 and TRBJ2-3, with 7 bases fitting TRBD2. Germline assignment: CDR1 SQVTM and CDR2 ANQGSEA. CDR3 length: 13 residues. V was clipped by 4 bases and J by 2 bases; unmatched bases: 3. The CDR3 coding sequence is TGCAGCGTTGGTCTAGCGGCCACAGATACGCAGTATTTT. Translated, it gives CSVGLAATDTQYF.

This chain uses TRBV5-6 with TRBJ1-6; D perhaps matches TRBD1 (5 bases). Trimming cost V 0 bases and J 2 bases, with 9 bases left between them. The CDR3 length is 16 residues. Germline values: CDR1 SGHDT, CDR2 YYEEEE. The CDR3 protein is CASSLDGATYNSPLHF. The CDR3 region has the DNA TGTGCCAGCAGCTTGGATGGGGCTACCTATAATTCACCCCTCCACTTT.

V is TRBV5-6 and J is TRBJ2-7; the D gene is possibly TRBD2 (6 bases). The length of the CDR3 is 17 residues. CDR1 and CDR2 from the germline V gene are SGHDT and YYEEEE. V dropped 4 bases and J dropped 6 bases, with 26 bases sitting between them. The CDR3 DNA follows: TGTGCCAGCAGCACCCGTTTACTAGCAACCCTAGTCGGCGAGCAGTACTTC. Amino acid sequence: CASSTRLLATLVGEQYF.

The V and J genes are TRBV30 and TRBJ2-5; weak D call: TRBD1 (7 bases). Germline V gene sequence: CDR1 GTSNPN, CDR2 SVGIG (reference sequence). CDR3 length equals 13 residues. V lost 0 bases, J lost 9 bases, and 14 bases lay in between. CDR3 in DNA: TGTGCCTGGAGTGTACAGGGGAGGCGGGCCCAGTACTTC. Encoded protein: CAWSVQGRRAQYF.

This chain links TRBV5-1 with TRBJ2-2, with TRBD2 matching over 8 bases. The CDR3 is 14 residues long. The germline V gene has CDR1 SGHRS and CDR2 YFSETQ. V was pared by 5 bases and J by 6 bases, with 6 bases of the junction left unmatched. The CDR3, as DNA: TGCGCCAGCAGATCAAGCGGGAGCGCCGGGGAGCTGTTTTTT. Protein: CASRSSGSAGELFF. The variable domain in full, completed from reference TRBV5-1 and TRBJ2-2, reads KAGVTQTPRYLIKTRGQQVTLSCSPISGHRSVSWYQQTPGQGLQFLFEYFSETQRNKGNFPGRFSGRQFSNSRSEMNVSTLELGDSALYLCASRSSGSAGELFFGEGSRLTVL.

This clone came up once. This sequence joins TRBV19 and TRBJ2-5, with D unclear. Trimming stripped 7 bases from V and 1 base from J, with 7 bases between. Germline CDR1 is LNHDA and CDR2 is SQIVND (reference sequence). The CDR3 has 12 amino acids. The CDR3 region has the DNA TGTGCCAGTAACCGAACCCAAGAGACCCAGTACTTC. It translates to CASNRTQETQYF.

The V and J genes are TRBV27 and TRBJ2-7; D possibly uses TRBD1 or TRBD2 (5 bases each). This CDR3 is 17 amino acids long. Trimming removed 6 bases at V and 5 bases at J, with 26 bases between. Germline assignment: CDR1 MNHEY and CDR2 SMNVEV (reference sequence). CDR3 DNA: TGTGCCAGCAGCCCGAACCCGGCCGGGACGGCGGTCCACGAGCAGTACTTC. It codes for CASSPNPAGTAVHEQYF.

This rearrangement joins TRBV9 to TRBJ2-3; a weak D match, TRBD2 (6 bases). Germline V CDR1 and CDR2: SGDLS, YYNGEE. Deletions cut 0 bases from V and 9 bases from J, with 11 bases between. The length of the CDR3 is 13 residues. The CDR3 loop is CASSVEIGGTQYF. Here the CDR3 DNA reads TGTGCCAGCAGCGTAGAAATCGGAGGGACGCAGTATTTT.

The chain combines TRBV7-6 with TRBJ2-7; D is possibly TRBD1 or TRBD2 (5 bases each). CDR1 SGHVS and CDR2 FNYEAQ come from the germline V gene. This CDR3 is 15 amino acids long. Trimming took 3 bases from V and 7 from J, leaving 19 bases between them. CDR3: CASSFVRESSGEQYF. The CDR3 nucleotides are TGTGCCAGCAGCTTTGTCAGGGAGTCCTCTGGGGAGCAGTACTTC.

Points on this clone: Other DNA sequences in the same sample also yield this CDR3. The chain carries TRBV9 and TRBJ2-3, with a weak D call TRBD1 (6 bases). The ends were cut back, 2 bases at V and 2 bases at J, with 12 bases in the middle. Germline V gene sequence: CDR1 SGDLS, CDR2 YYNGEE. The length of the CDR3 is 15 residues. CDR3 nucleotides: TGTGCCAGCAGCGTCACGACAGGCTCCACAGATACGCAGTATTTT. Amino acids: CASSVTTGSTDTQYF.

This clone was observed once. The chain joins TRBV6-5 to TRBJ1-2, with D uncertain. Germline assignment: CDR1 MNHEY and CDR2 SVGAGI. The CDR3 has 14 amino acids. The V gene lost 2 bases and the J gene lost 8 bases, with 15 bases spanning the gap. The CDR3 DNA is TGTGCCAGCAGTTACCAGTCCCTCCTAGGAGGCTACACCTTC. This codes for CASSYQSLLGGYTF.

This clone was seen only a few times. The V gene is TRBV6-5, the J gene TRBJ2-7, with 7 bases fitting TRBD1. V shed 4 bases and J 2 bases; nucleotides not matched to a gene: 2. The CDR3 consists of 13 residues. CDR1 is MNHEY and CDR2 is SVGAGI in the germline V gene. CDR3 sequence (DNA): TGTGCCAGCAGTTGGACAGGTCCCTACGAGCAGTACTTC. Amino acid sequence: CASSWTGPYEQYF.

Comment on this clone: At the DNA level, this CDR3 is encoded by other sequences in the same sample as well. This sequence joins TRBV10-3 and TRBJ2-6; D is unresolved. Germline V CDR1 and CDR2: ENHRY, SYGVKD. The CDR3 totals 14 residues. Trimming left V 0 bases short and J 4 bases short, with 4 bases between. In DNA form, the CDR3 reads TGTGCCATCAGTGAGTCGGGAGGGGCCAACGTCCTGACTTTC. This codes for CAISESGGANVLTF.

In the case of this clone: Other DNA sequences of this sample code for an identical CDR3. V usage is TRBV11-3 and J usage is TRBJ2-2; D perhaps matches TRBD2 (6 bases). The CDR3 runs to 14 residues. V was clipped by 1 base and J by 4 bases, with 7 bases between them. The germline CDR1 and CDR2 sequences are SGHNT and YENEEA. The CDR3 reads CASSLVGGTGELFF. CDR3 DNA sequence: TGTGCCAGCAGCTTAGTGGGGGGCACCGGGGAGCTGTTTTTT.

The chain couples TRBV2 to TRBJ1-4, with 7 bases fitting TRBD1. V was pared by 4 bases and J by 11 bases, with 13 bases of the junction left unmatched. The V gene's germline CDR1 is SNHLY and CDR2 FYNNEI. The CDR3 sequence is 15 residues long. As DNA, the CDR3 is TGTGCCAGCAGTGGGTTAGGGGGCGGTCATAACAAACTGTTTTTT. Encoded protein: CASSGLGGGHNKLFF. Supplemented by reference TRBV2 and TRBJ1-4, the full variable domain reads EPEVTQTPSHQVTQMGQEVILRCVPISNHLYFYWYRQILGQKVEFLVSFYNNEISEKSEIFDDQFSVERPDGSNFTLKIRSTKLEDSAMYFCASSGLGGGHNKLFFGSGTQLSVL.

This clone was detected only once. The chain joins TRBV6-5 to TRBJ2-7, with TRBD1 matching 8 bases. Germline trimming cut 0 bases from V and 1 base from J; bases unmatched to any gene: 2. From germline, CDR1 is MNHEY and CDR2 SVGAGI. The CDR3 has 15 amino acids. CDR3 residues: CASSYSWDRSYEQYF. In DNA form, the CDR3 reads TGTGCCAGCAGTTACTCATGGGACAGGTCCTACGAGCAGTACTTC.

The gene calls are TRBV7-9 and TRBJ2-7, with TRBD2 as a possible D gene (7 bases). In germline, CDR1 is SEHNR, CDR2 FQNEAQ (reference sequence). The ends were cut back, 0 bases at V and 5 bases at J, with 14 bases in the middle. The CDR3 consists of 15 residues. For the CDR3, the DNA is TGTGCCAGCAGCTTAGCGGCGGGGGCGAAGAACGAGCAGTACTTC. Its protein is CASSLAAGAKNEQYF.

The chain links TRBV9 to TRBJ2-3; possible D gene TRBD2, 5 bases. The CDR3 spans 17 residues. Germline CDR1 and CDR2: SGDLS and YYNGEE. Trimming removed 1 base from V and 1 base from J, with 16 bases in between. In DNA form, the CDR3 reads TGTGCCAGCAGCGTAAACGGCGGCAGCGGTGGCACAGATACGCAGTATTTT. It is translated as CASSVNGGSGGTDTQYF.

The rearrangement uses TRBV29-1 and TRBJ2-2; D possibly corresponds to TRBD2 (6 bases). V was trimmed by 6 bases and J by 5 bases, leaving 16 bases between them. The germline V gene encodes CDR1 SQVTM and CDR2 ANQGSEA. This CDR3 comprises 14 residues. Written as DNA, the CDR3 is TGCAGCGTCCTGCCGACTAGATCTACCGGGGAGCTGTTTTTT. Its translation: CSVLPTRSTGELFF.

The chain employs TRBV2 and TRBJ1-4, with TRBD1 matching over 7 bases. CDR3 length: 15 amino acids. The V gene's germline CDR1 is SNHLY and CDR2 FYNNEI. V lost 0 bases, J lost 7 bases, and 5 bases stayed unmatched. The CDR3 loop is CASSEAQGRSEKLFF. The CDR3, as DNA: TGTGCCAGCAGTGAAGCACAGGGGCGGAGTGAAAAACTGTTTTTT.

The CDR3 DNA sequence: TGTGCCAGCAGCCCGAGGTCCGGGGTTCATGAAAAACTGTTTTTT. It translates to CASSPRSGVHEKLFF. The chain combines TRBV7-8 with TRBJ1-4; no clear D. CDR1 SGHVS and CDR2 FQNEAQ come from the germline V gene. Trimming took off 5 bases at V and 6 bases at J, with 16 bases between the two ends. This CDR3 contains 15 residues. Filled out from reference TRBV7-8 and TRBJ1-4, the complete variable domain reads GAGVSQSPRYKVAKRGQDVALRCDPISGHVSLFWYQQALGQGPEFLTYFQNEAQLDKSGLPSDRFFAERPEGSVSTLKIQRTQQEDSAVYLCASSPRSGVHEKLFFGSGTQLSVL.

Comment on this clone: Other nucleotide sequences from this sample produce the same CDR3. The J gene is TRBJ2-3, the V gene TRBV7-3; 8 bases map to TRBD2. Germline V gives CDR1 SGHTA, CDR2 FQGTGA. The trim removed 2 bases at V and 2 bases at J, leaving 3 bases unmatched. CDR3 length: 15 residues. The CDR3 region is CASSLAGGVTDTQYF. CDR3 sequence (DNA): TGTGCCAGCAGCTTAGCGGGGGGCGTCACAGATACGCAGTATTTT.

The rearrangement joins TRBV7-2 to TRBJ2-7; D perhaps matches TRBD2 (6 bases). The CDR3 totals 14 residues. Germline CDR1 SGHTA, CDR2 FQGNSA. With 9 bases removed from V and 0 bases from J, the gap between germline ends came to 15 bases. CDR3 loop: CASRAGPSSYEQYF. DNA for the CDR3: TGTGCCAGTCGGGCGGGGCCGAGCTCCTACGAGCAGTACTTC.

The chain is built from TRBV11-2 and TRBJ2-1, with D maybe TRBD1 (6 bases). The CDR3 sequence is 14 residues long. Deletions cut 2 bases from V and 7 bases from J, with 12 bases between. CDR1 and CDR2 (germline): SGHAT, FQNNGV. The CDR3 coding sequence is TGTGCCAGCAGCTTATCGACAGGCAATAATGAGCAGTTCTTC. Translated: CASSLSTGNNEQFF.

Written as DNA, the CDR3 is TGTGCCAGCAGTTTACTACTACACACCGGGGAGCTGTTTTTT. Protein: CASSLLLHTGELFF. The genes are TRBV27 and TRBJ2-2; no clear D gene. Germline assignment: CDR1 MNHEY and CDR2 SMNVEV (reference sequence). V was trimmed by 2 bases and J by 3 bases, leaving 7 bases between them. CDR3 length: 14 residues.